What follows are 24 T cell receptor beta chains derived from one specimen sequenced in a study of T cells in Graves' hyperthyroidism and ophthalmopathy. The investigators amplified TCR beta CDR3 regions from RNA transcripts. RT-PCR in the first round (using the HTBI primer set) targeted the TCR CDR3. TCRdb independently ran MiXCR on the multiplex PCR reads; one entry per CDR3 protein. The repertoire has hundreds of thousands of distinct CDR3 sequences, 20% to 25% of them found once; the top ten carry roughly 60%. Material: blood. Receptor source: a young man with Graves' ophthalmopathy.

This clonotype occurred many times. The chain joins TRBV18 to TRBJ1-1, with D possibly being TRBD1 (6 bases). Deletions cut 8 bases from V and 1 base from J, with 14 bases between. CDR1 is KGHSH, CDR2 LQKENI, per germline. This CDR3 comprises 14 residues. The CDR3 loop is CASALQGSNTEAFF. In DNA form, the CDR3 reads TGTGCCAGCGCCCTACAGGGTTCGAACACTGAAGCTTTCTTT.

This clonotype was seen more than once but under ten times. The V call is TRBV12-3 or TRBV12-4, the J call TRBJ2-3; TRBD2 might be the D (6 bases). CDR3 length equals 15 residues. V was cut by 3 bases and J by 6 bases, with 16 bases left in between. The CDR3 loop reads CASSFFPGVRDTQYF. The CDR3 nucleotides are TGTGCCAGCAGTTTTTTCCCGGGGGTCCGGGATACGCAGTATTTT.

This clonotype was observed at least ten times. The chain uses TRBV11-2 and TRBJ2-7; D is possibly TRBD1 or TRBD2 (5 bases each). In germline, CDR1 is SGHAT, CDR2 FQNNGV. With 3 bases removed from V and 6 bases from J, the gap between germline ends came to 12 bases. CDR3 length: 13 amino acids. CDR3 protein: CASSLGVSLEQYF. DNA of the CDR3: TGTGCCAGCAGCTTGGGGGTGAGTCTCGAGCAGTACTTC.

At least ten counts were recorded for this clonotype. The chain joins TRBV7-2 to TRBJ2-1, with D uncertain. The V end was cut by 0 bases, the J end by 2 bases, with 11 bases between. The V gene's germline CDR1 is SGHTA and CDR2 FQGNSA. The CDR3 totals 16 residues. The CDR3 sequence: CASSLASGATYNEQFF. DNA of the CDR3: TGTGCCAGCAGCTTAGCATCCGGAGCGACCTACAATGAGCAGTTCTTC.

This clonotype appeared many times. V gene TRBV28 combines with J gene TRBJ2-1; no firm D call. In germline, CDR1 is MDHEN, CDR2 SYDVKM. The CDR3 loop spans 15 amino acids. Trimming cost V 1 base and J 1 base, with 8 bases left between them. CDR3 DNA: TGTGCCAGCAGTTTATCCGTTTCGTCCTACAATGAGCAGTTCTTC. This encodes CASSLSVSSYNEQFF. The variable domain in full, with the rest retrieved from reference TRBV28 and TRBJ2-1, is DVKVTQSSRYLVKRTGEKVFLECVQDMDHENMFWYRQDPGLGLRLIYFSYDVKMKEKGDIPEGYSVSREKKERFSLILESASTNQTSMYLCASSLSVSSYNEQFFGPGTRLTVL.

The rearrangement uses TRBV28 and TRBJ2-7; D unresolved. The germline V gene has CDR1 MDHEN and CDR2 SYDVKM. The length of the CDR3 is 13 residues. Trimming left V 3 bases short and J 6 bases short, with 12 bases between. As DNA, the CDR3 is TGTGCCAGCAGTTTCCCCCCCCCCGTCGAGCAGTACTTC. It encodes CASSFPPPVEQYF.

There are many counts of this clonotype. The J gene is TRBJ1-2, the V gene TRBV18; maybe TRBD1 (6 bases). The germline V gene encodes CDR1 KGHSH and CDR2 LQKENI. There are 15 residues in the CDR3. Deletions cut 8 bases from V and 3 bases from J, with 19 bases between. CDR3 bases: TGTGCCAGCAAACCGGCGGGGGGCAATGACTATGGCTACACCTTC. Translation: CASKPAGGNDYGYTF.

V is TRBV7-8 and J is TRBJ2-5; D may be TRBD2 (5 bases). Trimming removed 1 base at V and 4 bases at J, with 13 bases between. The CDR3 contains 15 residues. The germline V gene encodes CDR1 SGHVS and CDR2 FQNEAQ. CDR3: CASSLVVGIRETQYF. The DNA of the CDR3 is TGTGCCAGCAGCTTAGTGGTCGGGATCAGAGAGACCCAGTACTTC.

The table lists this clonotype with a few counts. For the CDR3, the DNA is TGTGCCAGCAGCCGGAGATCGGTGAGCGATGAGCAGTTCTTC. Translated, it gives CASSRRSVSDEQFF. The chain uses TRBV7-9 and TRBJ2-1; D gene ambiguous. Trimming cost V 5 bases and J 8 bases, with 16 bases left between them. The germline CDR1 and CDR2 sequences are SEHNR and FQNEAQ (reference sequence). CDR3 size: 14 residues.

This chain joins TRBV24-1 and TRBJ2-2; the D is unclear. The CDR3 sequence is 12 residues long. In germline, CDR1 is KGHDR, CDR2 SFDVKD. The V end was cut by 9 bases, the J end by 3 bases, with 7 bases between. CDR3 residues: CATGRDTGELFF. The DNA for the CDR3 is TGTGCCACCGGCCGGGACACCGGGGAGCTGTTTTTT.

The V gene is TRBV4-1, the J gene TRBJ2-7; unclear D gene. Germline V gene lookup returns CDR1 MGHRA and CDR2 YSYEKL. The CDR3 runs 15 residues. V lost 1 base and J 1 base, leaving 11 bases between the germline ends. CDR3 residues: CASSQVVAVSYEQYF. As DNA, the CDR3 is TGCGCCAGCAGCCAAGTGGTAGCAGTATCCTACGAGCAGTACTTC.

This clonotype was counted at least ten times. This CDR3 reads CASSPSYGYTF. In nucleotides, the CDR3 is TGTGCCAGCAGTCCCAGCTATGGCTACACCTTC. The chain links TRBV2 to TRBJ1-2; D is unclear. Germline values: CDR1 SNHLY, CDR2 FYNNEI. The CDR3 contains 11 residues. Deletions cut 5 bases from V and 4 bases from J, with 5 bases between.

Comment on this clonotype: A much larger clone lies one base from this, so it may be a read error. The chain is built from TRBV27 and TRBJ1-1; the match to TRBD1 covers 9 bases. The CDR3 is 15 amino acids. Germline CDR1 and CDR2: MNHEY and SMNVEV (reference sequence). CDR3 sequence reads: CASSLAGQGYTEASF. The DNA of the CDR3 is TGTGCCAGCAGTTTGGCGGGACAGGGCTACACTGAAGCTTCCTTT.

This clonotype has a handful of counts. The V call is TRBV6-1, the J call TRBJ2-1, with 9 bases fitting TRBD1. With V trimmed by 5 bases and J by 6 bases, 8 bases remained unmatched. From germline, CDR1 is MNHNS and CDR2 SASEGT. The CDR3 has 15 residues. CDR3 DNA: TGTGCCAGCAGTATAGACAGGGGGAAGCGCAATGAGCAGTTCTTC. This translates into CASSIDRGKRNEQFF.

Concerning this clonotype: This may be a read error: a much more frequent sequence differs by one nucleotide. Because the CDR3 is missing its conserved closing phenylalanine or tryptophan, this is likely a read error. V is TRBV20-1 and J is TRBJ2-7; 8 nucleotides line up with TRBD2. CDR3 length: 13 residues. The V gene's germline CDR1 is DFQATT and CDR2 SNEGSKA (reference sequence). V trimming: 2 bases; J trimming: 8 bases; junction bases outside the gene matches: 8. The CDR3 DNA sequence: TGCAGTGCTAGACTACCGGGAGGGGCTCAGCAGTACCTC. It translates to CSARLPGGAQQYL.

This clonotype was recorded once. The rearrangement links TRBV20-1 to TRBJ2-3; D assignment may be TRBD1 or TRBD2 (5 bases each). V lost 7 bases, J lost 6 bases, and 14 bases lay in between. The CDR3 has 12 amino acids. Per germline, CDR1 DFQATT and CDR2 SNEGSKA (reference sequence). The CDR3 region is CSDGTLPDTQYF. Here the CDR3 DNA reads TGCAGTGACGGGACGCTTCCCGATACGCAGTATTTT.

This CDR3 is CASSSLQSSYEQYF. CDR3 coding DNA: TGTGCCAGCAGCAGCTTACAGAGCTCCTACGAGCAGTACTTC. The chain joins TRBV5-5 to TRBJ2-7, with D unresolved. CDR3 length equals 14 residues. The germline gives CDR1 SGHKS, CDR2 YYEKEE (reference sequence). V was clipped by 4 bases and J by 0 bases, with 11 bases between them.

CDR3 amino acids: CASSPRSGTGDTGELFF. The CDR3 DNA sequence: TGTGCCAGCAGCCCCAGATCCGGGACAGGGGACACCGGGGAGCTGTTTTTT. The V and J genes are TRBV7-6 and TRBJ2-2, with 10 bases matching TRBD1. This CDR3 has 17 amino acids. The V and J ends lost 5 bases and 3 bases, in that order; junction bases with no gene match: 9. Germline CDR1 is SGHVS and CDR2 is FNYEAQ. Looking up the rest from reference TRBV7-6 and TRBJ2-2 gives the full variable domain: GAGVSQSPRYKVTKRGQDVALRCDPISGHVSLYWYRQALGQGPEFLTYFNYEAQQDKSGLPNDRFSAERPEGSISTLTIQRTEQRDSAMYRCASSPRSGTGDTGELFFGEGSRLTVL.

Remarks on this clonotype: The conserved phenylalanine or tryptophan normally closing the CDR3 is absent here, so this likely arose from a read error. The chain has TRBV7-6 and TRBJ1-1; a weak D match, TRBD1 (5 bases). V dropped 8 bases and J dropped 2 bases, with 21 bases sitting between them. This CDR3 has 16 amino acids. Germline V gene sequence: CDR1 SGHVS, CDR2 FNYEAQ. DNA of the CDR3: TGTGCCAGCGGCCCAAGGTCGGGGGACCAAAACACTGAAGCTTTCCTT. It yields the protein CASGPRSGDQNTEAFL.

The CDR3 sequence: CASSFLAGDAFF. The CDR3 DNA is TGTGCCAGCAGCTTCCTCGCCGGTGACGCTTTCTTT. The V call is TRBV13, the J call TRBJ1-1; D gene unclear. Trimming stripped 3 bases from V and 11 bases from J, with 13 bases between. The CDR3 is made up of 12 amino acids. Germline V gene data show CDR1 as PRHDT and CDR2 as FYEKMQ (reference sequence).

This clonotype has more than one count but fewer than ten. This chain links TRBV19 with TRBJ1-5; TRBD1 matches at 9 bases. This CDR3 spans 15 amino acids. V was clipped by 5 bases and J by 2 bases; unmatched bases: 4. CDR1 LNHDA and CDR2 SQIVND come from the germline V gene (reference sequence). This CDR3 is CASSVTGGGNQPQHF. Here the CDR3 DNA reads TGTGCCAGTAGTGTTACAGGGGGCGGCAATCAGCCCCAGCATTTT.

This clonotype appeared many times. This CDR3 is CASGKGHLNTEAFF. In DNA form, the CDR3 reads TGTGCTAGTGGGAAGGGACATTTGAACACTGAAGCTTTCTTT. The V call is TRBV12-5, the J call TRBJ1-1, with a weak D call TRBD1 (6 bases). The CDR3 runs 14 residues. Germline-derived CDR1 and CDR2 are LGHNT and FRNRAP. Trimming removed 6 bases at V and 0 bases at J, with 11 bases between.

This clonotype came up a few times. The chain has TRBV5-6 and TRBJ2-2; 11 nucleotides match TRBD1. The CDR3 totals 16 residues. Germline values: CDR1 SGHDT, CDR2 YYEEEE. The J segment lost 4 bases and the V segment lost 5 bases, leaving 7 bases of the junction unmatched. The chain's CDR3 is CASSPVGQGATGELFF. The CDR3 nucleotides read TGTGCCAGCAGTCCAGTAGGACAGGGGGCCACCGGGGAGCTGTTTTTT.

The chain has TRBV28 and TRBJ1-1, with D possibly matching TRBD1 (5 bases). The CDR3 loop spans 14 amino acids. In germline, CDR1 is MDHEN, CDR2 SYDVKM. Trimming stripped 6 bases from V and 3 bases from J, with 14 bases between. As DNA, the CDR3 is TGTGCCAGCAGACCGGGACGGATTTACACTGAAGCTTTCTTT. Translated, it gives CASRPGRIYTEAFF.